This T cell receptor (beta chain) was identified in a study of tumor and adjacent non-tumor tissue in lung cancer. Germline loops: CDR1 DFQATT, CDR2 SNEGSKA (reference sequence). The length of the CDR3 is 14 residues. Comment on this clonotype: Its antigen is not identified. One junction end disagrees with the germline gene, perhaps due to a read error.

Three rounds of nested PCR, following a modified ARM-PCR protocol, produced the TCRbeta library. Using its own MiXCR run on the multiplex PCR reads, TCRdb lists one record per CDR3 protein. The data hold 85,000 to 130,000 distinct CDR3 sequences, with roughly two thirds observed a single time. Study conclusions and caveats: Compared with tumor, normal lung showed significantly lower TCR diversity.

This sample's RNA came from whole unsorted tissue. This non-tumor lung sample came from over 3 cm beyond the tumor edge. The TCR sequence derives from a man aged 25-45 years with non-small cell lung cancer. The sequencing input was distant non-tumor lung tissue. The chain employs TRBV20-1 and TRBJ2-3; 14 bases align to TRBD2. CDR3 sequence: CSVTGLAGEDMQYF. The CDR3 DNA reads TGCAGTGTCACGGGACTAGCGGGAGAAGATATGCAGTATTTT.